These 23 T cell receptor beta chains were all obtained from the same sample, sequenced in a study of identical twins. TCRdb passed the 5' RACE reads through MiXCR, listing each CDR3 protein once. Found here are 1.5 million to 2 million distinct CDR3 sequences, less than 35% of them singletons; the top ten hold 0.25% to 0.3%. The sequencing sample was made of cord blood. The receptors originated from a newborn girl in good health.

The gene calls are TRBV2 and TRBJ2-1; 8 nucleotides agree with TRBD2. There are 15 residues in the CDR3. V lost 5 bases to trimming and J lost 4 bases; unmatched junction nucleotides: 7. Germline V lookup: CDR1 SNHLY, CDR2 FYNNEI. The CDR3 region is CASSQRERIYNEQFF. The CDR3 nucleotides read TGTGCCAGCAGTCAGCGGGAGCGGATATACAATGAGCAGTTCTTC.

The chain is built from TRBV7-2 and TRBJ2-2, with D unclear. CDR1 is SGHTA, CDR2 FQGNSA, per germline. Trimming removed 2 bases from V and 5 bases from J, with 9 bases in between. The CDR3 runs to 14 residues. CDR3 bases: TGTGCCAGCAGCTTATGGCAGGATACCGGGGAGCTGTTTTTT. Its translation is CASSLWQDTGELFF.

The chain employs TRBV12-3 or TRBV12-4 and TRBJ2-3; D possibly corresponds to TRBD2 (6 bases). The CDR3 totals 14 residues. With 7 bases removed from V and 5 bases from J, the gap between germline ends came to 16 bases. The DNA of the CDR3 is TGTGCCAGCACCATTTTCCCGGGAGAAGATACGCAGTATTTT. This translates into CASTIFPGEDTQYF.

This sequence joins TRBV12-3 or TRBV12-4 and TRBJ1-3; no reliable D call. The CDR3 is made up of 14 amino acids. V was shortened by 6 bases and J by 0 bases, with 9 bases between the two germline ends. CDR3 loop: CASSPRISGNTIYF. CDR3 in DNA: TGTGCCAGCAGCCCTCGAATCTCTGGAAACACCATATATTTT.

The genes are TRBV20-1 and TRBJ1-2, with 7 bases identical to TRBD1. The J segment lost 6 bases and the V segment lost 0 bases, leaving 4 bases of the junction unmatched. Germline assignment: CDR1 DFQATT and CDR2 SNEGSKA (reference sequence). This CDR3 has 13 residues. CDR3 in amino acids: CSAREPTGNGYTF. DNA of the CDR3: TGCAGTGCTAGAGAGCCGACAGGGAATGGCTACACCTTC.

The rearrangement uses TRBV25-1 and TRBJ2-5; 8 bases agree with TRBD1. Germline values: CDR1 MGHDK, CDR2 SYGVNS. This CDR3 has 15 residues. The V and J ends lost 2 bases and 11 bases, in that order; junction bases with no gene match: 13. In nucleotides, the CDR3 is TGTGCCAGCAGTGAACCGGGCAGGGGGCTTAATGAGCAGTACTTC. Protein: CASSEPGRGLNEQYF.

Only a few counts were recorded for this clonotype. This sequence joins TRBV5-5 and TRBJ2-3; D perhaps matches TRBD2 (5 bases). CDR3 length: 14 amino acids. The V gene lost 3 bases and the J gene lost 7 bases, with 15 bases spanning the gap. The germline gives CDR1 SGHKS, CDR2 YYEKEE (reference sequence). CDR3 bases: TGTGCCAGCAGCTCCGCCCCGGGGTGGAATACGCAGTATTTT. Translated: CASSSAPGWNTQYF.

The V and J genes are TRBV5-1 and TRBJ1-2, with 9 positions matching TRBD1. In germline, CDR1 is SGHRS, CDR2 YFSETQ. The length of the CDR3 is 15 residues. The ends lost 5 bases at V and 4 bases at J; junction bases unmatched: 9. CDR3 in DNA: TGCGCCAGCAGGACTTTACAGGGGGCAGGCTATGGCTACACCTTC. It yields the protein CASRTLQGAGYGYTF.

This clonotype was picked up a small number of times. The CDR3 DNA reads as TGTGCCAGCAGTCACCTAGTTCAGCCCGATGAGCAGTTCTTC. Protein product: CASSHLVQPDEQFF. The V and J genes are TRBV2 and TRBJ2-1; D uncertain. CDR1 and CDR2 (germline): SNHLY, FYNNEI. Trimming removed 5 bases at V and 8 bases at J, with 16 bases between. The CDR3 covers 14 residues. Based on the CDR3 plus reference TRBV2 and TRBJ2-1, the full variable domain is EPEVTQTPSHQVTQMGQEVILRCVPISNHLYFYWYRQILGQKVEFLVSFYNNEISEKSEIFDDQFSVERPDGSNFTLKIRSTKLEDSAMYFCASSHLVQPDEQFFGPGTRLTVL.

This clonotype showed up many times. This chain links TRBV28 with TRBJ2-5; 11 bases are a match to TRBD1. CDR3 size: 13 residues. The ends lost 9 bases at V and 4 bases at J; junction bases unmatched: 4. Looked up from germline, CDR1 is MDHEN and CDR2 is SYDVKM. The CDR3 spells CASRTGGRETQYF. The CDR3 coding sequence is TGTGCCAGTAGGACAGGGGGCAGAGAGACCCAGTACTTC.

This clonotype was seen more than once but under ten times. An end of the junction differs from the germline gene, which may be a read error. The gene calls are TRBV6-2 or TRBV6-3 and TRBJ2-1; 9 nucleotides line up with TRBD1. CDR3 length: 16 amino acids. The germline V gene has CDR1 MNHEY and CDR2 SVGEGT. The chain's CDR3 is CASGYAGTGSYNEQFF. CDR3 nucleotide sequence: TGTGCCAGCGGTTATGCCGGGACAGGGAGCTACAATGAGCAGTTCTTC.

This clonotype was counted a few times. The chain carries TRBV7-2 and TRBJ2-3, with D possibly being TRBD2 (7 bases). The germline V gene has CDR1 SGHTA and CDR2 FQGNSA. V was clipped by 5 bases and J by 2 bases, with 23 bases between them. The CDR3 runs to 18 residues. CDR3 bases: TGTGCCAGCAGCCTTCACGGGGGGTGGGGGGCATCCACAGATACGCAGTATTTT. Translated: CASSLHGGWGASTDTQYF.

This clonotype turned up a few times. The rearrangement links TRBV7-9 to TRBJ2-1; 7 bases are a match to TRBD2. The J call may be in error: the DNA end matches TRBJ2-7 better. The germline CDR1 and CDR2 sequences are SEHNR and FQNEAQ (reference sequence). The CDR3 totals 15 residues. The CDR3 here is CASSLGGINYNEQYF. CDR3 nucleotide sequence: TGTGCCAGCAGCCTCGGGGGGATTAATTACAATGAGCAGTACTTC.

This clonotype was recorded at least ten times. The chain combines TRBV20-1 with TRBJ2-5; no firm D call. With 0 bases removed from V and 0 bases from J, the gap between germline ends came to 8 bases. This CDR3 comprises 14 residues. Germline assignment: CDR1 DFQATT and CDR2 SNEGSKA (reference sequence). The CDR3 sequence: CSARDNAHQETQYF. CDR3 bases: TGCAGTGCTAGAGATAATGCTCACCAAGAGACCCAGTACTTC.

This clonotype was counted between two and nine times. The V and J genes are TRBV20-1 and TRBJ1-2; D call uncertain. Trimming pared 2 bases from V and 8 bases from J, leaving 9 bases between. The CDR3 extends over 11 amino acids. The V gene's germline CDR1 is DFQATT and CDR2 SNEGSKA (reference sequence). The CDR3 loop reads CSARLLDGYTF. The CDR3 bases are TGCAGTGCTAGACTCCTGGACGGCTACACCTTC.

This clonotype turned up a few times. The DNA of the CDR3 is TGTGCCAGCAGCTTAGCTAGCGGGATTCTTGGTGAGCAGTTCTTC. It codes for CASSLASGILGEQFF. This chain links TRBV7-2 with TRBJ2-1, with 8 bases matching TRBD2. This CDR3 is built from 15 residues. The V gene end was trimmed by 0 bases and the J gene end by 9 bases; junction bases not matched to a gene: 7. Germline V lookup: CDR1 SGHTA, CDR2 FQGNSA.

The chain joins TRBV5-6 to TRBJ1-5; D ambiguous. The CDR3 is 15 amino acids. V was cut by 0 bases and J by 7 bases, with 14 bases left in between. Per germline, CDR1 SGHDT and CDR2 YYEEEE. The CDR3 sequence: CASSLGPRTGQPQHF. The DNA of the CDR3 is TGTGCCAGCAGCTTGGGACCAAGGACGGGACAGCCCCAGCATTTT.

This clonotype was detected many times. The J gene is TRBJ2-7, the V gene TRBV29-1, with 9 bases fitting TRBD1. This CDR3 has 14 amino acids. The V gene end was trimmed by 1 base and the J gene end by 5 bases; junction bases not matched to a gene: 6. Germline V gives CDR1 SQVTM, CDR2 ANQGSEA. The CDR3 bases are TGCAGCGTTGAAGCGGGACAGGGCCGACACGAGCAGTACTTC. It translates to CSVEAGQGRHEQYF.

This clonotype occurred a few times. CDR3 nucleotides: TGTGCCAGCAGTCAGGGGGGATCTTTGGGAAAACTGTTTTTT. Translating gives CASSQGGSLGKLFF. V and J are TRBV27 and TRBJ1-4; 7 positions match TRBD1. The CDR3 spans 14 residues. CDR1 and CDR2 from the germline V gene are MNHEY and SMNVEV (reference sequence). V was pared by 5 bases and J by 10 bases, with 10 bases of the junction left unmatched.

This clonotype has a handful of counts. The V and J genes are TRBV25-1 and TRBJ2-3; D unresolved. CDR1 and CDR2 from the germline V gene are MGHDK and SYGVNS. This CDR3 has 18 residues. Trimming cost V 0 bases and J 1 base, with 17 bases left between them. The CDR3 coding sequence is TGTGCCAGCAGTGAATATATCCCAAGGAGTATGGGCACAGATACGCAGTATTTT. It codes for CASSEYIPRSMGTDTQYF.

The CDR3 bases are TGTGCCAGCAGCCCGCGACTAGCGATCACCGGGGAGCTGTTTTTT. Its protein product is CASSPRLAITGELFF. The chain combines TRBV3-1 with TRBJ2-2; 8 bases are a match to TRBD2. Germline V gene data show CDR1 as LGHDT and CDR2 as YNNKEL (reference sequence). With 4 bases clipped from V and 4 bases from J, the junction kept 5 bases outside the gene matches. The CDR3 is 15 residues long. The complete variable domain, with remaining parts taken from reference TRBV3-1 and TRBJ2-2, reads DTAVSQTPKYLVTQMGNDKSIKCEQNLGHDTMYWYKQDSKKFLKIMFSYNNKELIINETVPNRFSPKSPDKAHLNLHINSLELGDSAVYFCASSPRLAITGELFFGEGSRLTVL.

This clonotype came up many times. The chain recombines TRBV5-1 with TRBJ2-1; tentatively, D is TRBD1 (5 bases). The CDR3 length is 14 residues. CDR1 and CDR2 (germline): SGHRS, YFSETQ. Between the trimmed V and J ends, which lost 0 bases and 3 bases, there was a span of 7 bases. As DNA, the CDR3 is TGCGCCAGCAGCTTGGCCCAGGGCTACAATGAGCAGTTCTTC. Protein: CASSLAQGYNEQFF.

This chain links TRBV7-2 with TRBJ2-1; D unclear. There are 13 residues in the CDR3. Germline-derived CDR1 and CDR2 are SGHTA and FQGNSA. The V end was cut by 8 bases, the J end by 5 bases, with 13 bases between. The CDR3 reads CASFRPPNNEQFF. CDR3 nucleotide sequence: TGTGCCAGCTTTAGGCCCCCGAACAATGAGCAGTTCTTC.